This is a list of T cell receptor beta chains from one sample in a study of blood T cell repertoires in COVID-19. TCRdb's copy holds only in-frame clones and misses some; the assay was immunoSEQ multiplex PCR. In the table there are around 70,000 clones, more than 80% of which are singletons. Sequenced input: peripheral blood. The source of these receptors is a man aged 30 to 45 with acute or convalescent COVID-19. CDR3s include the opening cysteine and the closing phenylalanine or tryptophan. The order of the fields is D gene, clone size, J gene, V gene, CDR3 protein, CDR3 DNA. A D gene is named only where the DNA matches it firmly. Only part of the rows carry a size: once, few, many, or a class if the clone is expanded.

TRBD2,NA,TRBJ2-1,TRBV6-6,CASSRGGLAPHEQFF,TGTGCCAGCAGTCGAGGGGGACTAGCACCTCATGAGCAGTTCTTC
NA,few,TRBJ1-3,TRBV4-1,CASSPAGTGNTIYF,TGCGCCAGCAGCCCGGCAGGGACTGGAAACACCATATATTTT
NA,NA,TRBJ1-1,TRBV4-1,CASSRAGGEDTEAFF,TGCGCCAGCAGCCGTGCCGGGGGGGAAGACACTGAAGCTTTCTTT
NA,once,TRBJ1-1,TRBV21-1,CASSKGKIDRTNTEAFF,TGTGCCAGCAGCAAAGGTAAAATAGACAGAACGAACACTGAAGCTTTCTTT
NA,NA,TRBJ2-1,TRBV28,CASSDTRSSSYNEQFF,TGTGCCAGCAGTGATACTAGGAGTTCCTCATACAATGAGCAGTTCTTC
TRBD2,NA,TRBJ2-1,TRBV5-4,CASSFSGLLPNEQFF,TGTGCCAGCAGCTTTAGCGGGTTGCTACCCAATGAGCAGTTCTTC
NA,NA,TRBJ1-1,TRBV7-9,CASSSPEKGDTEAFF,TGTGCCAGCAGCTCACCGGAGAAAGGGGACACTGAAGCTTTCTTT
NA,once,TRBJ2-1,TRBV24-1,CATSVGRVTYNEQFF,TGTGCCACCAGTGTAGGCCGGGTTACCTACAATGAGCAGTTCTTC
NA,NA,TRBJ2-1,TRBV6-5,CASSYSVGAYEQFF,TGTGCCAGCAGTTACTCGGTGGGGGCCTATGAGCAGTTCTTC
NA,once,TRBJ2-7,TRBV3-1/TRBV3-2,CASSQGGVFHEQYF,TGTGCCAGCAGCCAAGGAGGAGTTTTCCACGAGCAGTACTTC
TRBD1,NA,TRBJ2-4,TRBV9,CASSVASTGALNQYF,TGTGCCAGCAGCGTAGCTTCGACAGGGGCATTAAATCAGTACTTC
TRBD2,NA,TRBJ2-7,TRBV15,CATSRDPSGSNEQYF,TGTGCCACCAGCAGAGATCCTAGCGGGAGTAACGAGCAGTACTTC
TRBD2,NA,TRBJ2-2,TRBV6-2/TRBV6-3,CASSFPVLAGGKNTGELFF,TGTGCCAGCAGCTTCCCCGTTTTAGCGGGAGGGAAGAACACCGGGGAGCTGTTTTTT
NA,NA,TRBJ2-2,TRBV19,CASSPDRGSGELFF,TGTGCCAGTAGCCCGGACAGAGGGTCCGGGGAGCTGTTTTTT
NA,NA,TRBJ2-7,TRBV12-3/TRBV12-4,CASKESYEQYF,TGTGCCAGCAAAGAGAGCTACGAGCAGTACTTC
NA,few,TRBJ1-1,TRBV30,CAWSMTGRGRTEAFF,TGTGCCTGGAGTATGACCGGACGAGGGCGGACTGAAGCTTTCTTT
TRBD2,NA,TRBJ2-1,TRBV5-4,CASSGGGPYDEQFF,TGTGCCAGCAGCGGGGGAGGGCCTTATGATGAGCAGTTCTTC
NA,NA,TRBJ2-5,TRBV28,CATSRGSRETQYF,TGTGCCACTAGTCGGGGGAGCCGGGAGACCCAGTACTTC
TRBD2,NA,TRBJ2-1,TRBV7-9,CASSLLSSGGNNEQFF,TGTGCCAGCAGCTTGTTATCTAGCGGGGGTAACAATGAGCAGTTCTTC
NA,NA,TRBJ1-1,TRBV4-1,CASSQGVGREANTEAFF,TGCGCCAGCAGCCAAGGAGTTGGGAGGGAGGCGAACACTGAAGCTTTCTTT
NA,NA,TRBJ1-1,TRBV6-5,CASSYGRGFEAFF,TGTGCCAGCAGTTACGGCAGAGGCTTTGAAGCTTTCTTT
NA,NA,TRBJ2-3,TRBV28,CASSLSRDTQYF,TGTGCCAGCAGTTTATCGAGAGATACGCAGTATTTT
NA,NA,TRBJ2-1,TRBV28,CASRLLGGNEQFF,TGTGCCAGCAGGCTGTTAGGCGGGAATGAGCAGTTCTTC
TRBD1,once,TRBJ2-1,TRBV15,CATSKPGQGYNEQFF,TGTGCCACCAGCAAACCGGGACAGGGCTACAATGAGCAGTTCTTC
NA,NA,TRBJ1-1,TRBV7-9,CASRGEEVDTEAFF,TGTGCCAGCAGGGGGGAGGAGGTTGATACTGAAGCTTTCTTT
NA,NA,TRBJ1-5,TRBV19,CASSNWEGQPQHF,TGTGCCAGTAGTAATTGGGAGGGTCAGCCCCAGCATTTT
NA,NA,TRBJ2-3,TRBV3-1/TRBV3-2,CASSQKPTDTQYF,TGTGCCAGCAGCCAGAAGCCTACAGATACGCAGTATTTT
NA,NA,TRBJ1-5,TRBV18,CASSPLDSSNQPQHF,TGTGCCAGCTCACCATTGGACAGTAGCAATCAGCCCCAGCATTTT
TRBD2,NA,TRBJ2-7,TRBV20-1,CSASPAGTSYEQYF,TGCAGTGCTAGTCCCGCCGGGACTAGCTACGAGCAGTACTTC
NA,few,TRBJ2-2,TRBV5-1,CASSLEWGLAGELFF,TGCGCCAGCAGCTTGGAGTGGGGGCTGGCCGGGGAGCTGTTTTTT
NA,NA,TRBJ2-5,TRBV4-3,CASSQVGQGSETQYF,TGCGCCAGCAGCCAAGTAGGGCAGGGCTCGGAGACCCAGTACTTC
NA,NA,TRBJ2-6,TRBV6-1,CASSGRQGGTGANVLTF,TGTGCCAGCAGTGGAAGGCAGGGAGGAACTGGGGCCAACGTCCTGACTTTC
TRBD2,NA,TRBJ2-2,TRBV4-1,CASSPRTSVNTGELFF,TGCGCCAGCAGCCCGCGGACTAGCGTCAACACCGGGGAGCTGTTTTTT
NA,NA,TRBJ1-1,TRBV10-1,CASSDGRNDAFF,TGCGCCAGCAGTGACGGGAGGAATGACGCTTTCTTT
NA,NA,TRBJ2-3,TRBV2,CASKRTGPRLDTQYF,TGTGCCAGCAAGAGGACTGGGCCACGCTTAGATACGCAGTATTTT
NA,once,TRBJ2-7,TRBV28,CASSPGHGVEQYF,TGTGCCAGCAGTCCCGGACATGGGGTCGAGCAGTACTTC
TRBD2,NA,TRBJ2-4,TRBV18,CASSPLGRENIQYF,TGTGCCAGCTCACCACTTGGGAGGGAAAACATTCAGTACTTC
NA,NA,TRBJ1-6,TRBV21-1,CATRAGDFESPLHF,TGTGCCACTCGAGCGGGGGATTTTGAATCACCCCTCCACTTT
TRBD2,NA,TRBJ2-1,TRBV9,CASSVSSAGREYNEQFF,TGTGCCAGCAGCGTATCCTCAGCCGGGCGGGAGTACAATGAGCAGTTCTTC
TRBD1,once,TRBJ1-1,TRBV18,CASSPPYFPGQASHIMNTEAFF,TGTGCCAGCTCACCACCTTATTTCCCGGGACAGGCCTCCCATATTATGAACACTGAAGCTTTCTTT
TRBD1,NA,TRBJ1-2,TRBV20-1,CSAGQGNGYTF,TGCAGTGCGGGACAGGGGAACGGCTACACCTTC
NA,NA,TRBJ1-1,TRBV11-2,CASSYLPGELNTEAFF,TGTGCCAGCAGCTACCTACCGGGAGAATTGAACACTGAAGCTTTCTTT
TRBD1,NA,TRBJ2-3,TRBV5-1,CASSRTGGKGDTQYF,TGCGCCAGCAGCCGCACAGGGGGCAAAGGAGATACGCAGTATTTT
NA,once,TRBJ2-7,TRBV7-9,CASSFQGTYEQYF,TGTGCCAGCAGCTTCCAGGGGACCTACGAGCAGTACTTC
NA,NA,TRBJ2-5,TRBV9,CASSEGGGRGQETQYF,TGTGCCAGCAGCGAGGGGGGCGGGAGAGGTCAAGAGACCCAGTACTTC
TRBD2,once,TRBJ2-3,TRBV5-1,CASSPRTSGASTDTQYF,TGCGCCAGCAGCCCTCGGACTAGCGGGGCCAGCACAGATACGCAGTATTTT
NA,NA,TRBJ1-2,TRBV19,CASRQQYGYTF,TGTGCCAGTAGACAACAGTATGGCTACACCTTC
TRBD1,NA,TRBJ1-6,TRBV5-6,CASSTGTGGSPLHF,TGTGCCAGCAGCACCGGGACAGGTGGTTCACCCCTCCACTTT